The text below deals with one T cell receptor beta chain. MiXCR was run by TCRdb on the PCR reads, yielding one entry per CDR3 protein. This repertoire shows 85,000 to 120,000 distinct CDR3 sequences, about a third found once; its top ten account for less than 10%. The CDR3 covers 10 residues. The V gene's germline CDR1 is MGHDK and CDR2 SYGVNS. The V gene lost 10 bases and the J gene lost 10 bases, with 13 bases spanning the gap. The data are from a study of molecular identifiers for immune sequencing clone quantification. Sequences were obtained from naive CD8+ T cells from blood, with Jurkat cell RNA spiked in. Subset defined: FACS-sorted CD8+CD4-CCR7+CD45RA+ naive T cells. The TCR was taken from a human donor in good health. Some libraries in this study had Jurkat cell RNA spiked in. This chain links TRBV25-1 with TRBJ1-2; perhaps TRBD1 as D (5 bases). DNA of the CDR3: TGTGCCACTTCGGGACCTCACTACACCTTC. Protein: CATSGPHYTF.